Sequencing of this TCR beta chain was carried out in a study of Graves' ophthalmopathy and Graves' hyperthyroidism. General study results and limits: Most expanded clonotypes from thyroid (those above 0.001 frequency) were also found in blood. With a specificity of 72.22% and a sensitivity of more than 65%, the model predicted ophthalmopathy progression.

There are many counts of this clonotype. What it binds is not known. The V gene lost 1 base and the J gene lost 3 bases, with 21 bases spanning the gap. The CDR3 sequence is 18 residues long. Looked up from germline, CDR1 is LNHDA and CDR2 is SQIVND (reference sequence). Pregnancy or lactation, uncontrolled infections and other autoimmune diseases were grounds for excluding patients. Clinical symptoms, serum thyroxine, TRAb, thyroid ultrasound and orbital computed tomography were relied on for diagnosis. Amplified material comprised TCR beta CDR3 regions derived from RNA transcripts. HTBI primers were used in a first-round RT-PCR, which preceded a second-round multiplex PCR. A single record per CDR3 protein comes from TCRdb applying MiXCR to the multiplex PCR reads. The sample has nearly 400,000 distinct CDR3 sequences, 15% to 20% seen once.

The sequencing sample was made of peripheral blood. V and J are TRBV19 and TRBJ1-2; possibly TRBD1 for D (6 bases). This clonotype originated in a woman younger than 35 with Graves' ophthalmopathy. CDR3 loop: CASSIVPGQQRTDYGYTF. CDR3 sequence (DNA): TGTGCCAGTAGTATAGTCCCAGGACAGCAAAGAACGGACTATGGCTACACCTTC.